This section outlines one T cell receptor beta chain sequence together with its context. This record comes from a study of identifying expanded T cells in peripheral blood. Healthy donors had no documented immune events, such as infections, while sampled. Some clones are missing from TCRdb's copy, which holds only in-frame ones; the method was immunoSEQ multiplex PCR. The sample consists of 90,000 or so clones, approximately 83% of them appearing once. V was clipped by 6 bases and J by 2 bases, with 11 bases between them. Germline V gene lookup returns CDR1 LNHDA and CDR2 SQIVND (reference sequence). The CDR3 contains 14 residues.

The clonotype was recovered from a person aged 18 to 75 in good health. Sequencing was done on a sample of blood. J is TRBJ2-1 and V is TRBV19, with a possible D match to TRBD2 (5 bases). As DNA, the CDR3 is TGTGCCAGTAGCCAGACGGGGACCTACAATGAGCAGTTCTTC. This sequence encodes CASSQTGTYNEQFF.